Included here is one T cell receptor beta chain sequence, with context. Its antigen is unknown. The limits of the CDR3 on the DNA are not certain, so only TCRdb's listed CDR3 is given. In total, approximately 690 healthy bone marrow donors made up the cohort. At the time of sampling, every cohort member was nominally healthy, though immune exposures that went unrecorded were likely present. The donor tested CMV seropositive, placing the donor among the approximately 290 seropositive members of the cohort. A peripheral blood sample was collected from each donor, and TCR beta sequencing was performed on peripheral blood mononuclear cells. The Qiagen DNeasy Blood Extraction Kit was used to extract genomic DNA from the blood cell samples. This sample is part of a study of cytomegalovirus exposure and HLA in healthy donors (dated by TCRdb to 2017 to 2019). General notes on the study: An earlier analysis of roughly 570 of the donors reported 276 Gb of sequence data and 95 million to 140 million unique TCR beta sequences obtained from approximately 180 million T cells. High-throughput TCR immunosequencing, statistical association of individual TCRs with disease status, and machine learning were combined to predict cytomegalovirus infection status. Donor age, sex, ethnicity and CMV serostatus were compiled alongside the repertoire data. To decide whether each TCR beta V gene segment behaved as functional or pseudogenic, an earlier analysis of some 600 of the donors relied on high-throughput TCR beta sequencing. HLA typing covered class I and class II loci at four-digit resolution. Along with the approximately 700-subject first cohort, a separate validation cohort of approximately 110 different subjects was used. Rather than using new phenotypic data, the later analysis identified candidate immune exposures from TCR beta sequences and from how often those sequences occurred across donors. Among 300 to 450 genotyped donors of the cohort, an average of around 240,000 unique TCR beta nucleotide sequences were sequenced per donor, roughly a sixth of them non-productive. The number of donors typed differed by locus, with about 629-640 for A, B, C, DRB1 and DQB1, around 520 for DQA1, over 600 for DPA1, and about 450 for DPB1. Because of strong linkage in the cohort, 5 or 6 DR-DQ haplotypes were treated as single units for association and clustering. A later genetic analysis used genome-wide SNP genotypes for about three fifths of the 666 donors, treating that subset as a discovery cohort. All discovery cohort repertoires had been generated using a single sequencing platform. In a later analysis, previously published TCR beta repertoires from more than 500 donors were re-analyzed and high-resolution HLA genotyping was added so that TCR occurrence patterns could be studied. The study was designed to test whether signatures of past pathogen exposure could be identified by cataloging public T cell receptors. Of the approximately 370 genotyped donors, 75% to 85% were placed in the genetic ancestry cluster associated with self-reported Caucasian donors. Roughly 290 gigabases of sequencing data and approximately 92 million unique TCR sequences made up an early release that covered nearly 650 HLA-typed donors. The study profiled the T cell repertoires of about 640 subjects by immunosequencing and related them to cytomegalovirus serostatus. Overall results and qualifications from the work: Linkage disequilibrium might explain the correlated functional status among segregating V segments, but an unknown experimental factor could not be excluded. In vitro tests confirmed that a few of the cytomegalovirus-associated TCR beta chains recognize cytomegalovirus antigens. Most CMV-associated TCR beta chains appeared to be HLA-restricted in a later analysis, and the HLA associations seemed to be driven largely by CMV exposure. HLA typing was unavailable for some donors at each locus, so association tests used only the typed subset. A further reported finding was that TCR beta sequences accurately predicted the HLA-A and HLA-B alleles for most subjects in the first cohort. Only TCR beta chains were sequenced in this cohort, and the absence of alpha or paired-chain data limited detectable features. Immune exposure information for the cohort was limited to CMV serostatus. Compared with the approximately 720-donor mean, donors in an Asian-associated ancestry cluster had fewer N-insertions in productive TCRs, according to a later genetic analysis. Most TCR sequences were seen in very few donors, while some public TCRs were found in many individuals. Sequencing depth was assumed to be roughly uniform across donors in the presence/absence analyses, though that assumption may not hold. According to a later analysis, TCR association rates differed among HLA loci, with DRB1 alleles showing the most associated TCRs and HLA-C alleles showing the fewest. Cytomegalovirus status was reported to be diagnosed by the classifier with high specificity and sensitivity in both the original and validation cohorts. When HLA alleles, especially DR and DQ, strongly co-occurred, TCR associations were difficult to assign to individual alleles. A group of highly shared sequence variants was considered likely to be a technical artifact of the sequencing pipeline. Specific HLA alleles were associated with 16,951 TCR beta sequences at a false discovery rate of 0.05 in a later analysis. According to a later analysis, parvovirus B19, influenza, CMV and Epstein-Barr virus appeared linked to several top co-occurrence clusters. Because the 87-base-pair reads could not distinguish some IMGT-functional V segments, including TRBV6-2 and TRBV6-3, those segments were excluded. A later analysis found that HLA-associated TCR beta chains were more clonally expanded and had lower generation probabilities than equally common non-associated chains. The study gave a list of some 150 TCR beta chains associated with cytomegalovirus. In an earlier analysis of under 600 of the donors, most TCR beta V segments were observed in productive rearrangements about 87% or about 30% of the time, broadly matching IMGT annotations. The authors suggested that the approach could potentially be generalized to other disease states and immunological phenotypes. In a later genetic analysis, a missense DCLRE1C variant was associated with V-gene and J-gene trimming of TCR beta chains, and the association was replicated in an independent cohort. Because counts were too low, roughly 18 rarely observed V segments, including chromosome 9 orphons, were left out of the earlier analysis of about 500 of the donors.

The CDR3 numbers 14 residues from cysteine through phenylalanine. Via the germline V gene, CDR1 is MDHEN and CDR2 SYDVKM. Libraries were built with the immunoSEQ multiplex PCR assay. For the multiplex PCR, a mixture combining 60 forward primers for TCR Vbeta segments and 13 reverse primers for TCR Jbeta segments was used. The CDR3 region of rearranged TCR beta genes was amplified from genomic DNA by a multiplex PCR assay. The Illumina HiSeq System was used to sequence the amplified TCR beta libraries as 87-base-pair reads. The paper's data handling went like this. A later analysis counted some 80 million unique TCR beta chains across the 550 to 750 repertoires, and some 11 million of these chains were shared by at least two donors. Raw reads were error-corrected and collapsed into unique sequences with a nearest-neighbor algorithm that merged closely related sequences to remove PCR and sequencing errors. V, D and J gene segments were assigned by aligning CDR3 sequences to IMGT reference sequences. Each retained sequence needed at least a six-nucleotide match to both a V gene segment and a J gene segment. Rearrangements were classified as productive when the CDR3 lacked stop codons and remained in frame with V and J, and all other rearrangements were classified as non-productive. CDR3 was defined according to IMGT convention as the region running from the second conserved V-encoded cysteine to the conserved J-encoded phenylalanine. In an earlier analysis of roughly 580 of the donors, sequences lacking an unambiguous match to a single V gene segment were excluded. In an earlier analysis of 587 of the donors, a V segment was called functional when productive rearrangements were above 56.7%, and segregating when the standard deviation between donors exceeded 5%. A statistical classification framework was built for diagnosing cytomegalovirus status from the catalog of TCR beta chain sequences. V and J gene assignment, in a later analysis, came from comparing TCR nucleotide sequences with IMGT/GENE-DB human TR gene sequences. The TCRdist pipeline was used in a later analysis to assign CDR3 sequences and most-parsimonious VDJ recombination scenarios. In a later analysis, each TCR beta chain was defined by its CDR3 amino acid sequence together with its V-gene family, and reads lacking a unique V-gene family were excluded. A later analysis removed 500 to 600 highly shared, low-generation-probability nucleotide sequences to deal with suspected cross-contamination and a sequencing artifact. For each public chain, a later analysis derived a clonal expansion index from normalized ranks of inferred template counts within each repertoire. Generation probabilities in a later analysis came from a VDJ recombination model fitted to out-of-frame rearrangements, and those results were checked against IGoR. Hypergeometric tests were used in a later analysis to score TCR-TCR, TCR-HLA and TCR-CMV co-occurrence, with a repertoire-size bias correction applied to the TCR pairs. To estimate false discovery rates, a later analysis permuted the HLA or CMV assignments 20 times. In a later analysis, co-occurring TCRs were grouped using DBSCAN, with TCRdist sequence similarity added in when clustering inside HLA-allele-positive subsets. Repertoires with fewer than 30,000 or more than 120,000 public chains, plus five repertoires with anomalous nucleotide sharing, were excluded from co-occurrence clustering. Sourced from immuneACCESS, this table was stored by TCRdb with only in-frame sequences that have V and J called. A share of the clones is absent; for the studies checked, an unresolved V gene accounts for under half, and the remainder has no known explanation. The V and J calls and clone size were taken over from that table, and D and trimming were inferred from the DNA. This sample lists more than 95,000 clones; around four fifths were detected once. Over 7% of the sample belongs to the ten largest clones.

This sequence was found in a woman in her thirties or forties in good health and CMV-seropositive. The V and J genes are TRBV28 and TRBJ2-3; the D call TRBD2 from the table was never checked on the DNA. Sequenced sample: PBMCs. The encoded CDR3 is CASILAGGQDTQYF.